A selection of T cell receptor beta chains follows, all from one sample in a study of T cells in localized non-small cell lung cancer. TCRdb's copy holds only in-frame clones and misses some; the assay was immunoSEQ multiplex PCR. Of 25,000 to 30,000 clones listed, approximately 90% are singletons. The sample in question was peripheral blood mononuclear cells, obtained before any cancer treatment. The receptors were sampled from a woman aged 35-70 years with stage III lung adenocarcinoma. The CDR3 runs from the conserved cysteine through the conserved F or W. The D gene is left open where the match is weak. Clone sizes are given selectively: once, few, many, or a class where the clone is expanded.

>TRBV4-1|TRBJ1-1|NA|NA
TGCGCCAGCAGCCAAGTCGCGGGTGAAGCTTTCTTT
CASSQVAGEAFF
>TRBV4-1|TRBJ1-6|NA|NA
TGCGCCAGCAGCCAAGGCCCCGGCAGATGGTCACCCCTCCACTTT
CASSQGPGRWSPLHF
>TRBV19|TRBJ2-7|NA|TRBD1
TGTGCCAGTAGTATAAACAGGGGGCGAGTGGAGCAGTACTTC
CASSINRGRVEQYF
>TRBV18|TRBJ2-3|NA|NA
TGTGCCAGCTCACCACCGGGACCAGATACGCAGTATTTT
CASSPPGPDTQYF
>TRBV6-1|TRBJ2-5|NA|TRBD1
TGTGCCAGCAGCAAAGGTGGACAGGGTGGGGAGACCCAGTACTTC
CASSKGGQGGETQYF
>TRBV28|TRBJ2-1|NA|TRBD2
TGTGCCAGCAGCCGGGTAGCGGGAGAAGGGTACAATGAGCAGTTCTTC
CASSRVAGEGYNEQFF
>TRBV5-1|TRBJ2-7|NA|NA
TGCGCCAGCAGCGAATCGGGACTGAGATCCTACGAGCAGTACTTC
CASSESGLRSYEQYF
>TRBV5-8|TRBJ2-1|NA|TRBD2
TGTGCCGGTGGATTTGCCCTAGCGGGAGTGAATGAGCAGTTCTTC
CAGGFALAGVNEQFF
>TRBV6-6|TRBJ1-1|NA|NA
TGTGCCAGCAGTTACCGAGGGACGGGGAACACTGAAGCTTTCTTT
CASSYRGTGNTEAFF
>TRBV6-6|TRBJ1-5|NA|NA
TGTGCCAGCAGTTACTTGGGCGCGGGTCAGCCCCAGCATTTT
CASSYLGAGQPQHF
>TRBV5-1|TRBJ2-7|NA|NA
TGCGCCAGCAGCTTGGGGTCAGCCTCCTACGAGCAGTACTTC
CASSLGSASYEQYF
>TRBV6-6|TRBJ2-7|NA|NA
TGTGCCAGCAGTTACTCGGAGGGCGGCTCCTACGAGCAGTACTTC
CASSYSEGGSYEQYF
>TRBV10-3|TRBJ1-1|NA|TRBD1
TGTGCCATCAGTGGGACAGGGGAGACTGAAGCTTTCTTT
CAISGTGETEAFF
>TRBV19|TRBJ2-2|NA|NA
TGTGCCAGTAGTATAAGCATGGCGATCACCGGGGAGCTGTTTTTT
CASSISMAITGELFF
>TRBV2|TRBJ1-4|NA|NA
TGTGCCAGCAGTCCCATCGGGGCGCATGAAAAACTGTTTTTT
CASSPIGAHEKLFF
>TRBV5-4|TRBJ2-2|NA|NA
TGTGCCAGCAGCTTGCGACAGACTTTGAGCACCGGGGAGCTGTTTTTT
CASSLRQTLSTGELFF
>TRBV30|TRBJ2-2|NA|NA
TGTGCCTGGAGTGCTTTTGGGACAACGAACACCGGGGAGCTGTTTTTT
CAWSAFGTTNTGELFF
>TRBV9|TRBJ2-1|NA|TRBD1
TGTGCCAGCAGCGAGAGGACAGGGAGCTCCTACAATGAGCAGTTCTTC
CASSERTGSSYNEQFF
>TRBV7-8|TRBJ2-7|NA|TRBD1
TGTGCCAGCAGCTCTTGGACAGGTTCCTCCTACGAGCAGTACTTC
CASSSWTGSSYEQYF
>TRBV27|TRBJ2-5|NA|NA
TGTGCCAGCAGTTTAGGTGAGGAGACCCAGTACTTC
CASSLGEETQYF
>TRBV29-1|TRBJ1-1|NA|NA
TGCAGCGTTGGGGACCTACACACTGAAGCTTTCTTT
CSVGDLHTEAFF
>TRBV15|TRBJ2-7|NA|TRBD2
TGTGCCACCAGCAGAGTAGCGGGATCCTACGAGCAGTACTTC
CATSRVAGSYEQYF
>TRBV30|TRBJ2-1|NA|NA
TGTGCCTGGACTCGGGAAGGCTACAATGAGCAGTTCTTC
CAWTREGYNEQFF
>TRBV9|TRBJ2-4|few|NA
TGTGCCAGCAGCCTAGATGAGGGAAACATTCAGTACTTC
CASSLDEGNIQYF
>TRBV28|TRBJ2-1|NA|NA
TGTGCCAGCAGTCCAGCGGACGGAGATAGCAATGAGCAGTTCTTC
CASSPADGDSNEQFF
>TRBV18|TRBJ1-1|NA|NA
TGTGCCAGCTCACCGCAGGGACGGACTGAAGCTTTCTTT
CASSPQGRTEAFF
>TRBV29-1|TRBJ1-2|NA|NA
TGCAGCGTTCTTTCCGGAGGTTATGGCTACACCTTC
CSVLSGGYGYTF
>TRBV18|TRBJ2-2|NA|NA
TGTGCCAGCTCACCGGGCAGGGGGAACACCGGGGAGCTGTTTTTT
CASSPGRGNTGELFF
>TRBV7-7|TRBJ2-5|NA|TRBD1
TGTGCCAGCAGCTCCTGGACAGGGAGTGGAGGAGAGACCCAGTACTTC
CASSSWTGSGGETQYF
>TRBV25-1|TRBJ2-7|NA|NA
TGTGCCAGCAGCTTCACAGGGATCCTCTACGAGCAGTACTTC
CASSFTGILYEQYF
>TRBV6-1|TRBJ2-7|NA|NA
TGTGCCAGCGGATTCTACGAGCAGTACTTC
CASGFYEQYF
>TRBV19|TRBJ2-6|once|NA
TGTGCCAGTAGTATATCGGGGGATGGGGCCAACGTCCTGACTTTC
CASSISGDGANVLTF
>TRBV10-3|TRBJ1-2|once|NA
TGTGCCATCAGACCGGACACTACTAACTATGGCTACACCTTC
CAIRPDTTNYGYTF
>TRBV5-6|TRBJ2-1|NA|TRBD2
TGTACCAGCAGCCGGACTAGCGGAGAGCAGTTCTTC
CTSSRTSGEQFF
>TRBV7-2|TRBJ2-5|NA|NA
TGTGCCAGCAGCCCTGACGGATGGTACCAAGAGACCCAGTACTTC
CASSPDGWYQETQYF
>TRBV18|TRBJ1-2|NA|NA
TGTGCCAGCTCACCTGCCCCGACAGGCTATGGCTACACCTTC
CASSPAPTGYGYTF
>TRBV27|TRBJ1-1|NA|TRBD1
TGTGCCAGCAGTCCCTGGACAGGCCGGAGGACTGAAGCTTTCTTT
CASSPWTGRRTEAFF
>TRBV6-5|TRBJ1-2|few|NA
TGTGCCAGCACCACCACAGCGGGCTATGGCTACACCTTC
CASTTTAGYGYTF
>TRBV2|TRBJ2-1|once|TRBD2
TGTGCCAGCATTGCGGGAGTCTACAATGAGCAGTTCTTC
CASIAGVYNEQFF
>TRBV29-1|TRBJ1-1|NA|NA
TGCAGCGCTCGACAAGATCTGACCGAAGCTTTCTTT
CSARQDLTEAFF
>TRBV5-4|TRBJ2-2|NA|NA
TGTGCCAGCAGCTTCGCCATAACCAGGGGCGGGGAGCTGTTTTTT
CASSFAITRGGELFF
>TRBV11-2|TRBJ2-3|NA|TRBD1
TGTGCCAGCAGCTTATCCCGACAGGGTACGCAGTATTTT
CASSLSRQGTQYF
>TRBV5-4|TRBJ2-1|once|NA
TGTGCCAGCAGCTTGGAAAGCGGGCGAAGGGGGGAGCAGTTCTTC
CASSLESGRRGEQFF
>TRBV9|TRBJ1-5|NA|TRBD1
TGTGCCAGCAGCGTCTCCGGACAGGGTGATCAGCCCCAGCATTTT
CASSVSGQGDQPQHF
>TRBV4-3|TRBJ2-7|NA|NA
TGCGCCAGCAGCCAAGTCGAGGGGGGCGAGCAGTACTTC
CASSQVEGGEQYF
>TRBV4-2|TRBJ2-1|NA|NA
TGTGCCAGCAGCCAAGAAGGCCTAGGAGACAATGAGCAGTTCTTC
CASSQEGLGDNEQFF
>TRBV4-1|TRBJ1-4|NA|TRBD1
TGCGCCAGCAGCCGAGGGGACAGCGCCGCAACTAATGAAAAACTGTTTTTT
CASSRGDSAATNEKLFF
>TRBV30|TRBJ1-6|NA|NA
TGTGCCTACTCCGGGACCCTGGGGTCACCCCTCCACTTT
CAYSGTLGSPLHF
>TRBV6-9|TRBJ2-5|NA|NA
TGTGCCAGCAGTTTGCAAGAGACCCAGTACTTC
CASSLQETQYF
>TRBV5-1|TRBJ2-7|NA|NA
TGCGCCAGCAGCCGGGACATCTACGAGCAGTACTTC
CASSRDIYEQYF
>TRBV15|TRBJ1-2|NA|NA
TGTGCCACCAGCAGAGATAAGACAGGTGACTATGGCTACACCTTC
CATSRDKTGDYGYTF
>TRBV6-1|TRBJ1-1|NA|NA
TGTGCCAGCAGTGGTGAAGGGGGTATAACTGAAGCTTTCTTT
CASSGEGGITEAFF
>TRBV7-2|TRBJ1-1|NA|NA
TGTGCCAGCAGCTTGGCAGGCCTCATGAACACTGAAGCTTTCTTT
CASSLAGLMNTEAFF
>TRBV10-3|TRBJ2-5|NA|TRBD1
TGTGCCATCAGTGAGTCGATGGCCAGGGGGAGAGAGACCCAGTACTTC
CAISESMARGRETQYF
>TRBV29-1|TRBJ1-1|NA|NA
TGCAGCGCCGGCTCGGGTTGGGGTATGAACACTGAAGCTTTCTTT
CSAGSGWGMNTEAFF
>TRBV4-1|TRBJ1-1|NA|NA
TGCGCCAGCAGCCTAGACAGCATGAACACTGAAGCTTTCTTT
CASSLDSMNTEAFF
>TRBV14|TRBJ1-1|NA|NA
TGTGCCAGCAGCCAAGCGGGGGGGACTGAAGCTTTCTTT
CASSQAGGTEAFF
>TRBV5-1|TRBJ2-3|NA|NA
TGCGCCAGCAGCTTGGGAGAGGGTTCAGATACGCAGTATTTT
CASSLGEGSDTQYF
>TRBV7-2|TRBJ1-5|NA|NA
TGTGCCAGCAGGCTAACAGCTCTTAGCAATCAGCCCCAGCATTTT
CASRLTALSNQPQHF